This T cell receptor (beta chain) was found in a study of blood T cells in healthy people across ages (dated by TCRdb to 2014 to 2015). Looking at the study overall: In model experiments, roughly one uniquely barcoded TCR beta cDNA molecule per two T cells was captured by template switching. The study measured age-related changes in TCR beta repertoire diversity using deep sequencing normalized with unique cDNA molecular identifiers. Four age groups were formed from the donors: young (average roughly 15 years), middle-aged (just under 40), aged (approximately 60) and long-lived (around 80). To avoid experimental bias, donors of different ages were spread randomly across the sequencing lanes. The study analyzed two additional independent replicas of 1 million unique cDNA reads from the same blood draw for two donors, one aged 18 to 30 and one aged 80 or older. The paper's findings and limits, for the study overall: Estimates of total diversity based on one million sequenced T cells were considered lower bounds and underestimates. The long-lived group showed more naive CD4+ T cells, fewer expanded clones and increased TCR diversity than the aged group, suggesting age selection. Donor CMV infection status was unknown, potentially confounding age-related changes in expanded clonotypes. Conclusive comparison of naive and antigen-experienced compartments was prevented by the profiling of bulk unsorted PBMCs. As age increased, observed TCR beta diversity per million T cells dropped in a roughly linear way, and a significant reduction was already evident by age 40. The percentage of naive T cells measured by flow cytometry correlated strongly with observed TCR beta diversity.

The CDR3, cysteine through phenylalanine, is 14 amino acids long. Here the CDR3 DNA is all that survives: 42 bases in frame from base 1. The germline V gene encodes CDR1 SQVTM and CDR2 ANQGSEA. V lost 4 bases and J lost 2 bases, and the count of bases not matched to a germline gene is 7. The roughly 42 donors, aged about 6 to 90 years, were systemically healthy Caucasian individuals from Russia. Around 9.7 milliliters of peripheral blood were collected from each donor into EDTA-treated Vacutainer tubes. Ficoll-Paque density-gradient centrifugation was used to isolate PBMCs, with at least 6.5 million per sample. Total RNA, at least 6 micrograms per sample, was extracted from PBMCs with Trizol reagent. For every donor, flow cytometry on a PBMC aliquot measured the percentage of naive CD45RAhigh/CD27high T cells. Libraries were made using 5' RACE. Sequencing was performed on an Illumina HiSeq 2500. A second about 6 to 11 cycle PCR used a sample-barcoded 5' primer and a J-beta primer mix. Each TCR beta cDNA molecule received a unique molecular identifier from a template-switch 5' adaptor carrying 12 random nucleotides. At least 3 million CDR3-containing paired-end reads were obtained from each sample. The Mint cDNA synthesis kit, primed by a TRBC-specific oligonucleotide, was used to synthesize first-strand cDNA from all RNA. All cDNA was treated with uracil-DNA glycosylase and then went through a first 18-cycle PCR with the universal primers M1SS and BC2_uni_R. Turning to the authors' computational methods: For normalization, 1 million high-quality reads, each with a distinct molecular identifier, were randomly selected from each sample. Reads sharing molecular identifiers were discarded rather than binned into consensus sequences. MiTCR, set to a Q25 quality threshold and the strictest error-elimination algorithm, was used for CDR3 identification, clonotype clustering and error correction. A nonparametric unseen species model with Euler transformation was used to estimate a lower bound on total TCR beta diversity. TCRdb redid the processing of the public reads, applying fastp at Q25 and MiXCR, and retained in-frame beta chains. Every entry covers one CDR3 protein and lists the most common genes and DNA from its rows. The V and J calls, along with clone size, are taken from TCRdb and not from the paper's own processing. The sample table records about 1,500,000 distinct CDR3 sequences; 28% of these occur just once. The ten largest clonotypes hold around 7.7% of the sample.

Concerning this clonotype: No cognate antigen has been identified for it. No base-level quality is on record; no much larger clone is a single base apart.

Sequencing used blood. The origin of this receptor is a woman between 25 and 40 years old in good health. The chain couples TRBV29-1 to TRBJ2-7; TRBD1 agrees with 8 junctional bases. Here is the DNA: TGCAGCGTTGGGGGGACAGGAGATACCTACGAGCAGTACTTC. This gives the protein CSVGGTGDTYEQYF.